This T cell receptor beta chain is from a study of PD-1 blockade in classical Hodgkin lymphoma. Assay: immunoSEQ multiplex PCR; the TCRdb copy retains only in-frame clones and omits some. The table lists approximately 160,000 clones, approximately 80% of them singletons. Each patient relapsed following autologous stem cell transplantation, and prior brentuximab vedotin exposure differed. The length of the CDR3 is 14 residues. V lost 1 base to trimming and J lost 3 bases, with 9 bases between them. From germline, CDR1 is SGHVS and CDR2 FNYEAQ. The receptor was isolated from a human donor with classical Hodgkin lymphoma. This sequence joins TRBV7-6 and TRBJ1-1, with D possibly being TRBD1 (5 bases). Specimen: peripheral blood mononuclear cells (PBMCs), collected before the second cycle of nivolumab. This CDR3 reads CASSLESTDTEAFF. For the CDR3, the DNA is TGTGCCAGCAGCTTAGAGTCGACAGACACTGAAGCTTTCTTT.